Listed below are T cell receptor beta chains from one sample, sequenced in a study of identical twins. A single record per CDR3 protein comes from TCRdb applying MiXCR to the 5' RACE reads. The sample contains around 1.7 million distinct CDR3 sequences, 32% of which appear only once. Sample: cord blood. The receptors come from a newborn girl in good health. CDR3s include the opening cysteine and the closing phenylalanine or tryptophan. The order of the fields is J gene, V gene, D gene, clone size, CDR3 protein, CDR3 DNA. D genes are given only for firm matches. The size field is filled for only some rows; it gives once, few, many or a size class.

j_call: TRBJ2-1; v_call: TRBV24-1; d_call: TRBD2; clone_size: NA; cdr3_aa: CATSATGTSGRVYNEQFF; cdr3_nt: TGTGCCACCAGTGCCACCGGGACTAGCGGGAGAGTATACAATGAGCAGTTCTTC
j_call: TRBJ2-7; v_call: TRBV3-1; d_call: NA; clone_size: few; cdr3_aa: CASSHGGAPYEQYF; cdr3_nt: TGTGCCAGCAGCCATGGCGGGGCACCCTACGAGCAGTACTTC
j_call: TRBJ2-5; v_call: TRBV10-3; d_call: TRBD1; clone_size: NA; cdr3_aa: CAIRGTEETQYF; cdr3_nt: TGTGCCATCAGGGGGACAGAAGAGACCCAGTACTTC
j_call: TRBJ1-2; v_call: TRBV15; d_call: TRBD1; clone_size: many; cdr3_aa: CATSIVTGLYGYTF; cdr3_nt: TGTGCCACCAGCATCGTGACAGGGCTCTACGGCTACACCTTC
j_call: TRBJ2-7; v_call: TRBV20-1; d_call: NA; clone_size: many; cdr3_aa: CSATEGYEQYF; cdr3_nt: TGCAGTGCTACGGAGGGCTACGAGCAGTACTTC
j_call: TRBJ2-7; v_call: TRBV11-2; d_call: NA; clone_size: NA; cdr3_aa: CASSLGWGRSLYEQYF; cdr3_nt: TGTGCCAGCAGCTTAGGTTGGGGACGGTCCCTCTACGAGCAGTACTTC
j_call: TRBJ1-1; v_call: TRBV29-1; d_call: NA; clone_size: NA; cdr3_aa: CSVGPVEAFF; cdr3_nt: TGCAGCGTCGGGCCGGTTGAAGCTTTCTTT
j_call: TRBJ2-5; v_call: TRBV5-1; d_call: NA; clone_size: NA; cdr3_aa: CASSWDVEQYF; cdr3_nt: TGCGCCAGCAGCTGGGATGTTGAGCAGTACTTC
j_call: TRBJ1-4; v_call: TRBV12-3/TRBV12-4; d_call: NA; clone_size: NA; cdr3_aa: CASSFGSTTNEKLFF; cdr3_nt: TGTGCCAGCAGTTTCGGATCTACAACTAATGAAAAACTGTTTTTT
j_call: TRBJ1-6; v_call: TRBV25-1; d_call: TRBD1; clone_size: few; cdr3_aa: CASSEYRGNSPLHF; cdr3_nt: TGTGCCAGCAGTGAATACAGGGGGAATTCACCCCTCCACTTT
j_call: TRBJ2-6; v_call: TRBV5-6; d_call: TRBD2; clone_size: few; cdr3_aa: CASSILAGLLSGANVLTF; cdr3_nt: TGTGCCAGCAGCATACTAGCGGGGCTGCTTTCTGGGGCCAACGTCCTGACTTTC
j_call: TRBJ2-5; v_call: TRBV28; d_call: TRBD1; clone_size: NA; cdr3_aa: CASSLSQGRRETQYF; cdr3_nt: TGTGCCAGCAGTTTGTCACAGGGGCGGAGAGAGACCCAGTACTTC
j_call: TRBJ2-7; v_call: TRBV5-1; d_call: TRBD1; clone_size: NA; cdr3_aa: CASSWGDRDNEQYF; cdr3_nt: TGCGCCAGCAGCTGGGGGGACAGGGACAACGAGCAGTACTTC
j_call: TRBJ1-3; v_call: TRBV12-5; d_call: NA; clone_size: few; cdr3_aa: CASNGPSSGNTIYF; cdr3_nt: TGTGCTAGTAACGGACCCAGCTCTGGAAACACCATATATTTT
j_call: TRBJ2-5; v_call: TRBV18; d_call: TRBD1; clone_size: NA; cdr3_aa: CASSPRVRRGQAEETQYF; cdr3_nt: TGTGCCAGCTCACCACGAGTACGTAGGGGGCAGGCTGAAGAGACCCAGTACTTC
j_call: TRBJ1-5; v_call: TRBV20-1; d_call: TRBD1; clone_size: NA; cdr3_aa: CSASTSGGRYQPQHF; cdr3_nt: TGCAGTGCTAGTACCTCAGGGGGGCGATATCAGCCCCAGCATTTT
j_call: TRBJ2-7; v_call: TRBV12-3/TRBV12-4; d_call: NA; clone_size: NA; cdr3_aa: CAGSFDEQYF; cdr3_nt: TGTGCCGGCAGTTTTGACGAGCAGTACTTC
j_call: TRBJ2-7; v_call: TRBV7-6; d_call: NA; clone_size: NA; cdr3_aa: CASSSPRYEQYF; cdr3_nt: TGTGCCAGCAGCTCACCACGGTACGAGCAGTACTTC
j_call: TRBJ2-1; v_call: TRBV6-1; d_call: TRBD2; clone_size: once; cdr3_aa: CASADSGRSSYNEQFF; cdr3_nt: TGTGCCAGCGCTGATAGCGGGAGGAGCTCCTACAATGAGCAGTTCTTC
j_call: TRBJ2-2; v_call: TRBV29-1; d_call: NA; clone_size: NA; cdr3_aa: CSAGWTGELFF; cdr3_nt: TGCAGCGCCGGGTGGACCGGGGAGCTGTTTTTT
j_call: TRBJ1-3; v_call: TRBV20-1; d_call: NA; clone_size: NA; cdr3_aa: CSASPSGRRDTIYF; cdr3_nt: TGCAGTGCTAGTCCCTCAGGGAGGAGAGACACCATATATTTT
j_call: TRBJ2-4; v_call: TRBV28; d_call: NA; clone_size: NA; cdr3_aa: CASSIVTGPKNIQYF; cdr3_nt: TGTGCCAGCAGTATTGTAACAGGTCCCAAAAACATTCAGTACTTC
j_call: TRBJ2-5; v_call: TRBV25-1; d_call: NA; clone_size: NA; cdr3_aa: CASSERLLARLDNEQYF; cdr3_nt: TGTGCCAGCAGTGAACGGCTTCTAGCGCGCCTGGACAATGAGCAGTACTTC
j_call: TRBJ1-5; v_call: TRBV20-1; d_call: NA; clone_size: few; cdr3_aa: CSANGGGVGQPQHF; cdr3_nt: TGCAGTGCCAACGGGGGCGGGGTAGGGCAGCCCCAGCATTTT
j_call: TRBJ2-7; v_call: TRBV7-6; d_call: NA; clone_size: few; cdr3_aa: CASSVTGTLSYEQYF; cdr3_nt: TGTGCCAGCAGCGTCACCGGGACCCTCTCCTACGAGCAGTACTTC
j_call: TRBJ2-3; v_call: TRBV5-1; d_call: NA; clone_size: NA; cdr3_aa: CASSLHQGGMDTQYF; cdr3_nt: TGCGCCAGCAGCTTACATCAGGGTGGTATGGATACGCAGTATTTT
j_call: TRBJ1-6; v_call: TRBV21-1; d_call: NA; clone_size: few; cdr3_aa: CASSKSPRGRNSPLHF; cdr3_nt: TGTGCCAGCAGCAAAAGCCCCAGAGGCCGTAATTCACCCCTCCACTTT
j_call: TRBJ2-7; v_call: TRBV28; d_call: TRBD1; clone_size: many; cdr3_aa: CASDRGDYEQYF; cdr3_nt: TGTGCCAGTGACAGGGGGGACTACGAGCAGTACTTC
j_call: TRBJ2-3; v_call: TRBV28; d_call: NA; clone_size: many; cdr3_aa: CASSQARPKVDTQYF; cdr3_nt: TGTGCCAGCTCCCAAGCTCGGCCCAAGGTGGATACGCAGTATTTT
j_call: TRBJ1-1; v_call: TRBV7-9; d_call: NA; clone_size: NA; cdr3_aa: CVSSSPRENTEAFF; cdr3_nt: TGTGTCAGCAGCTCGCCACGGGAGAACACTGAAGCTTTCTTT
j_call: TRBJ1-2; v_call: TRBV20-1; d_call: NA; clone_size: NA; cdr3_aa: CSAIPDGGYTF; cdr3_nt: TGCAGTGCTATCCCGGACGGTGGCTACACCTTC
j_call: TRBJ2-2; v_call: TRBV10-3; d_call: TRBD2; clone_size: NA; cdr3_aa: CAISAKAGAVSGELFF; cdr3_nt: TGTGCCATCAGTGCTAAAGCGGGGGCAGTTTCCGGGGAGCTGTTTTTT